These T cell receptor beta chains were read from a single sample in a study of shared clonotypes between healthy human individuals. TCRdb's copy holds only in-frame clones and misses some; the assay was immunoSEQ multiplex PCR. The sample contains about 1.1 million clones, about 72% of which appear only once. Sequenced input: memory CD4+ T cells from PBMCs. The receptors were gathered from a man younger than 30 in good health. Some clones in this sample may be carry-over from other donors' samples. Each CDR3 is given with its conserved first and last residue. A D gene is named only where the DNA matches it firmly. A clone size is listed for some rows: how often the clone was seen (once, few, many), or a class if it is expanded.

j_call	v_call	clone_size	d_call	cdr3_nt	cdr3_aa
TRBJ1-5	TRBV28	few	TRBD1	TGTGCCAGCAGACGGACAGGGGATCAGCCCCAGCATTTT	CASRRTGDQPQHF
TRBJ2-7	TRBV6-6	few	.	TGTGCCAGCAGTTATGGTTTTGAGCAGTACTTC	CASSYGFEQYF
TRBJ2-1	TRBV6-6	.	.	TGTGCCAGCAGTTTTCTAGCTGGTCCAGAGGTCTTC	CASSFLAGPEVF
TRBJ2-5	TRBV5-4	.	.	TGTGCCAGCCAACCCTTCCCGAGGGCCCCCCTCCAAGAGACCCAGTACTTC	CASQPFPRAPLQETQYF
TRBJ1-5	TRBV28	.	.	TGTGCCAGCAGTTCGTCGGGGGGTGATCAGCCCCAGCATTTT	CASSSSGGDQPQHF
TRBJ1-5	TRBV7-2	.	.	TGTGCCAGCAGCTTTAGTAGGTATCAGCCCCAGCATTTT	CASSFSRYQPQHF
TRBJ1-2	TRBV28	.	.	TGTGCCAGCCTAGCCCTGTATGGCTACACCTTC	CASLALYGYTF
TRBJ1-3	TRBV4-1	.	.	TGCGCCAGCAGCCAAGATAGGGAGCCTGGAAACACCATATATTTT	CASSQDREPGNTIYF
TRBJ2-7	TRBV11-2	few	.	TGTGCCAGCAGCTCCCTAGGGAAATCGCAGTACTTC	CASSSLGKSQYF
TRBJ2-1	TRBV19	.	.	TGTGCCAGTAGTATTACGAGGACGGTTGAGCAGTTCTTC	CASSITRTVEQFF
TRBJ2-3	TRBV5-1	.	TRBD2	TGCGCCAGCAGCTTGGTCGGTAGCGGGAGTGGCACAGATACGCAGTATTTT	CASSLVGSGSGTDTQYF
TRBJ2-3	TRBV28	.	TRBD2	TGTGCCAGCAGCGCGCCGGGACTAGCGGGTGGGGGGACGCAGTATTTT	CASSAPGLAGGGTQYF
TRBJ2-3	TRBV5-1	.	.	TGCGCCAGCAGCTTCTTAGAGGCCGGCCCAGATACGCAGTATTTT	CASSFLEAGPDTQYF
TRBJ1-1	TRBV20-1	.	.	TGCAGTGCAGTGGGTAGCACTGAAGCTTTCTTT	CSAVGSTEAFF
TRBJ2-5	TRBV5-1	.	.	TGCGCCAGCAGCTTGGTGCCAGGGCTGGAGACCCAGTACTTC	CASSLVPGLETQYF
TRBJ2-1	TRBV5-1	.	TRBD1	TGCGCCAGCAGCTTGAAGGGACAGGGTTCGGGTGAGCAGTTCTTC	CASSLKGQGSGEQFF
TRBJ2-1	TRBV6-1	.	.	TGTGCCAGCAGTGAAGACTCCCTCGAGGGGGAATTCAATGAGCAGTTCTTC	CASSEDSLEGEFNEQFF
TRBJ2-1	TRBV7-7	.	TRBD2	TGTGCCAGCAGCTTAGGTGGGGAGGGCAATGAGCAGTTCTTC	CASSLGGEGNEQFF
TRBJ2-3	TRBV6-1	.	TRBD2	TGTGCCAGCAGTGCGGGACTAGCGGGAATCGATACGCAGTATTTT	CASSAGLAGIDTQYF
TRBJ1-2	TRBV6-1	.	.	TGTGCCAGCAGTGAAATTCTTTATTCGGGACACTATGGCTACACCTTC	CASSEILYSGHYGYTF
TRBJ2-1	TRBV5-4	few	TRBD2	TGTGCCAGCAGCTTGGCCGGGACTAGCGGGATCAATGAGCAGTTCTTC	CASSLAGTSGINEQFF
TRBJ1-2	TRBV11-2	few	.	TGTGCCAGCAGCCCCACCGGGCGCCAGGACGGCGTAAGGGGCTACACCTTC	CASSPTGRQDGVRGYTF
TRBJ1-1	TRBV7-2	few	.	TGTGCCAGCAGCTACATCCCGACCGTGAACACTGAAGCTTTCTTT	CASSYIPTVNTEAFF
TRBJ1-1	TRBV5-6	.	.	TGTGCCAGCAGCGTCGGGGGGACTTTGAACACTGAAGCTTTCTTT	CASSVGGTLNTEAFF
TRBJ2-7	TRBV11-2	.	.	TGTGCCAGCAGCTTATTTGTGGACTCCGAGCAGTACTTC	CASSLFVDSEQYF
TRBJ2-3	TRBV6-5	.	.	TGTGCCAGCAGCTCGACAGCAGATACGCAGTATTTT	CASSSTADTQYF
TRBJ1-1	TRBV5-1	.	TRBD1	TGCGCCAGCAGCTTGGGCGGACAGGGGAACACTGAAGCTTTCTTT	CASSLGGQGNTEAFF
TRBJ2-3	TRBV5-4	.	TRBD2	TGTGCCAGCAGCCTGATAGCGGGAGGGCGTGGAGATACGCAGTATTTT	CASSLIAGGRGDTQYF
TRBJ2-1	TRBV7-8	.	TRBD2	TGTGCCAGCAGCTTAGGTCCGGGAGGGTATCATGAGCAGTTCTTC	CASSLGPGGYHEQFF
TRBJ2-3	TRBV29-1	.	.	TGCAGCGTCTCTAAAACCTTCACAGATACGCAGTATTTT	CSVSKTFTDTQYF
TRBJ2-6	TRBV19	.	.	TGTGCCAGTAGTATCATTAGAAGCTCTGGGGCCAACGTCCTGACTTTC	CASSIIRSSGANVLTF
TRBJ1-1	TRBV27	.	.	TGTGCCAGCAGTTCGTGGCAGACAATGAACACTGAAGCTTTCTTT	CASSSWQTMNTEAFF